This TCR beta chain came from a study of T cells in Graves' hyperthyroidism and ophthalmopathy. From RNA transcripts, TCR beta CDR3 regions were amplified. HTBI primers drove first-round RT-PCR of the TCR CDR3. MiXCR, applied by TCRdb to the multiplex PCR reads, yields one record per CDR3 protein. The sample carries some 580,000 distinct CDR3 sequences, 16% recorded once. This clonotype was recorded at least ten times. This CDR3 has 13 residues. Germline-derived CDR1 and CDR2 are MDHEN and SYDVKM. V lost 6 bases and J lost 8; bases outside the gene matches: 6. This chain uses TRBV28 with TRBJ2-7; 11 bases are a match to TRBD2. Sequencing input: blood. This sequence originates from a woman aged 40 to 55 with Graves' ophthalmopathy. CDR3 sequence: CASSLLAGVQQYF. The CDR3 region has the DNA TGTGCCAGCAGCCTACTAGCGGGAGTTCAGCAGTACTTC.